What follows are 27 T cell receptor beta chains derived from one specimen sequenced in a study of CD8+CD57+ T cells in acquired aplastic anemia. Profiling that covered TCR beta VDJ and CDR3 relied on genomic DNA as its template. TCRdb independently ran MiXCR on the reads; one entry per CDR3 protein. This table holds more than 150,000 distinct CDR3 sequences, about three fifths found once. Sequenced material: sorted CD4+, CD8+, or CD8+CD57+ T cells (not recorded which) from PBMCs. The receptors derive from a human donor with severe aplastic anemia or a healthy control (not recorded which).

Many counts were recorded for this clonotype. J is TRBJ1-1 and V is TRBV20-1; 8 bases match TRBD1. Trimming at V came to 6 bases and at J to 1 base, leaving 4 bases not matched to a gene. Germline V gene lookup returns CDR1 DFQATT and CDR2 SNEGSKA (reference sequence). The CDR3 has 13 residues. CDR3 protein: CSAKDRANTEAFF. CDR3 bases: TGCAGTGCCAAGGACAGGGCGAACACTGAAGCTTTCTTT.

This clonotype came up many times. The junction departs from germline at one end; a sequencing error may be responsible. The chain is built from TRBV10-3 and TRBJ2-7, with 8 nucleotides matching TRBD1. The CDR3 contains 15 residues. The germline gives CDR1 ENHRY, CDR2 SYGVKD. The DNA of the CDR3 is TGTGCCATTAGTGAGTACGGAGGACAGGGCGGCGAGCAGTACTTC. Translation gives CAISEYGGQGGEQYF.

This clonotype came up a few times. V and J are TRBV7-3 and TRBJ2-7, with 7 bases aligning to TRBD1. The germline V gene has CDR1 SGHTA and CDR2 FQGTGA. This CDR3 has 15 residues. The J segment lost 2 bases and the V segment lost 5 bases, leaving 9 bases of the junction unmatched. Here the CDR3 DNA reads TGTGCCAGCAGCCTTAAAGGGACAGACACCTACGAGCAGTACTTC. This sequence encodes CASSLKGTDTYEQYF.

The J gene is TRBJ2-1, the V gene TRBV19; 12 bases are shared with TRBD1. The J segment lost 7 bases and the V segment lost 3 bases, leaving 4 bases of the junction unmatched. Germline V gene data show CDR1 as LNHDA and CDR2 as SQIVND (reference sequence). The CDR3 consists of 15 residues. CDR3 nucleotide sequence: TGTGCCAGTAGTATTAGGGGACAGGGGGCGAATGAGCAGTTCTTC. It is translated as CASSIRGQGANEQFF.

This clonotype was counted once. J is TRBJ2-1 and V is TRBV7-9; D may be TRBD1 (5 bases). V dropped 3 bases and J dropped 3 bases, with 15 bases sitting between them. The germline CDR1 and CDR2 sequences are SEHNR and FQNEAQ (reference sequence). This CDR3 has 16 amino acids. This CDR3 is CASSLKVDSFYNEQFF. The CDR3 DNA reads TGTGCCAGCAGCTTGAAGGTCGACAGCTTCTACAATGAGCAGTTCTTC.

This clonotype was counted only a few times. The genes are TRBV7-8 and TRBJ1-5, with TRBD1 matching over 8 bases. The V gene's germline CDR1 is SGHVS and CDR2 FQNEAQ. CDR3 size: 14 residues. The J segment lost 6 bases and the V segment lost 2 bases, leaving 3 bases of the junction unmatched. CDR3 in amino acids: CASSLTGGTQPQHF. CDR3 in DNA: TGTGCCAGCAGCTTAACAGGGGGTACTCAGCCCCAGCATTTT.

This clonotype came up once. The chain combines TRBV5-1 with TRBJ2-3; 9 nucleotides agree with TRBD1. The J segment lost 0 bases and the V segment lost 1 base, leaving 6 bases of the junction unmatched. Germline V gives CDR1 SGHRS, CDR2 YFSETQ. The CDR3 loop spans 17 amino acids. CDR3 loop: CASSLSGTGTSTDTQYF. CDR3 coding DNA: TGCGCCAGCAGCTTGAGCGGGACAGGGACTAGCACAGATACGCAGTATTTT. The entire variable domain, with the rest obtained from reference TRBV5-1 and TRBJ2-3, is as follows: KAGVTQTPRYLIKTRGQQVTLSCSPISGHRSVSWYQQTPGQGLQFLFEYFSETQRNKGNFPGRFSGRQFSNSRSEMNVSTLELGDSALYLCASSLSGTGTSTDTQYFGPGTRLTVL.

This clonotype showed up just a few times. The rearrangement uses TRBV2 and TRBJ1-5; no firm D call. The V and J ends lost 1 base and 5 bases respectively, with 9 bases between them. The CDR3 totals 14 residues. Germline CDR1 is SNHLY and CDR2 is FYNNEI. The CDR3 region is CASSEGQTYQPQHF. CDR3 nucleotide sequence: TGTGCCAGCAGTGAAGGACAAACCTATCAGCCCCAGCATTTT.

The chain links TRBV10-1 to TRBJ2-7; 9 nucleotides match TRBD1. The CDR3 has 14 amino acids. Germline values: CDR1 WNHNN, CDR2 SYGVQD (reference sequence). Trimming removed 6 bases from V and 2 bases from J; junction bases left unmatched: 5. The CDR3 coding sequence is TGCGCCAGCAGCCAGGGGACAGGGCCCTACGAGCAGTACTTC. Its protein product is CASSQGTGPYEQYF.

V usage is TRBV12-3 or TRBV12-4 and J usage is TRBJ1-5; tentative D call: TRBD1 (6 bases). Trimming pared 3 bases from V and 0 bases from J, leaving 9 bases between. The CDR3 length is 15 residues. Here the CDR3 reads CASSFEGDSNQPQHF. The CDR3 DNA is TGTGCCAGCAGTTTTGAGGGGGATAGCAATCAGCCCCAGCATTTT.

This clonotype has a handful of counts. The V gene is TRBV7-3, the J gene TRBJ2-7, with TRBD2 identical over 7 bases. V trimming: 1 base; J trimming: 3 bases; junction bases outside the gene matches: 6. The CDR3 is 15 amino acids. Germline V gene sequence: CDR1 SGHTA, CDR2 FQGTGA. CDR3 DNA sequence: TGTGCCAGCAGCTTAAGTCCGGGCGGGGGCTACGAGCAGTACTTC. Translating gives CASSLSPGGGYEQYF. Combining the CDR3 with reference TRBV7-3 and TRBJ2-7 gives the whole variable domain GAGVSQTPSNKVTEKGKYVELRCDPISGHTALYWYRQSLGQGPEFLIYFQGTGAADDSGLPNDRFFAVRPEGSVSTLKIQRTERGDSAVYLCASSLSPGGGYEQYFGPGTRLTVT.

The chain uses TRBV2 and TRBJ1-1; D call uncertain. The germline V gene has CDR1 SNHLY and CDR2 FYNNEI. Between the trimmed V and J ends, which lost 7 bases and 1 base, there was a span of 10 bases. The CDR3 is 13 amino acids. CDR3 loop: CASNYKENTEAFF. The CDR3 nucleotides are TGTGCCAGCAATTATAAGGAGAACACTGAAGCTTTCTTT.

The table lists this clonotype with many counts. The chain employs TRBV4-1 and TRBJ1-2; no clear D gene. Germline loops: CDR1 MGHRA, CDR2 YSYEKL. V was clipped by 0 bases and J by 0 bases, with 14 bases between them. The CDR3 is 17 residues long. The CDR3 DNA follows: TGCGCCAGCAGCCAAGAGGAGCAGCCAAACCCTAACTATGGCTACACCTTC. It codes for CASSQEEQPNPNYGYTF.

The CDR3 region has the DNA TGTGCCAGCAATTTGGGGGGGGCGCAAAGCTATCAGCCCCAGCATTTT. Protein: CASNLGGAQSYQPQHF. V gene TRBV7-3 combines with J gene TRBJ1-5; weak D call: TRBD1 (6 bases). This CDR3 is 16 amino acids long. Trimming left V 7 bases short and J 5 bases short, with 21 bases between. CDR1 is SGHTA, CDR2 FQGTGA, per germline.

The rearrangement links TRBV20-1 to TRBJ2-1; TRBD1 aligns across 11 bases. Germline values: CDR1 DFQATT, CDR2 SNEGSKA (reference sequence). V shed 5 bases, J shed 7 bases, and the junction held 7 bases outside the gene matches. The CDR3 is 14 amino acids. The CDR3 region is CSAAGTGGRNEQFF. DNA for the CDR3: TGCAGTGCTGCCGGGACAGGGGGTCGGAATGAGCAGTTCTTC.

Written as DNA, the CDR3 is TGTGCCAGTAGTATCTCACTGTCCCGCGAGCAGTACTTC. Protein: CASSISLSREQYF. The genes are TRBV19 and TRBJ2-7; D not certain. Germline V gene sequence: CDR1 LNHDA, CDR2 SQIVND (reference sequence). CDR3 length: 13 residues. The V end was cut by 3 bases, the J end by 6 bases, with 12 bases between.

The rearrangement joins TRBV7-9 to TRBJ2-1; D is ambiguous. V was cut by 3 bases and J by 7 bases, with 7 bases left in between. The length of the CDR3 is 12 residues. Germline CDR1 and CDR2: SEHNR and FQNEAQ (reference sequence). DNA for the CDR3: TGTGCCAGCAGCTTCTCCGGGAATGAGCAGTTCTTC. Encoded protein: CASSFSGNEQFF.

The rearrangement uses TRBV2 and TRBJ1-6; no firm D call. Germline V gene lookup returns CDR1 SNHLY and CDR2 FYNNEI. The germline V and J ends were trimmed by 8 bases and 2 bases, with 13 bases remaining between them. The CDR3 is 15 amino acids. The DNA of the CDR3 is TGTGCCAGCTCCAGTTGGGTCCCCTATAATTCACCCCTCCACTTT. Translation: CASSSWVPYNSPLHF.

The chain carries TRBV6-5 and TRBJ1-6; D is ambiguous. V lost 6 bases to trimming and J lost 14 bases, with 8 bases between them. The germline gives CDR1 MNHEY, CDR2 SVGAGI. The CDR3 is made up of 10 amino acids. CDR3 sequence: CASSLQTLHF. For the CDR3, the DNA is TGTGCCAGCAGCCTGCAAACCCTCCACTTT.

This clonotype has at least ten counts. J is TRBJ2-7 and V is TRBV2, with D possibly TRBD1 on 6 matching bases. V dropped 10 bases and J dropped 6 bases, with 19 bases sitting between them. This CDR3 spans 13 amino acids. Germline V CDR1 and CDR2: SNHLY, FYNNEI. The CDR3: CANSNRVRPEQYF. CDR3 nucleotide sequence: TGTGCCAACTCGAACAGGGTCCGCCCCGAGCAGTACTTC.

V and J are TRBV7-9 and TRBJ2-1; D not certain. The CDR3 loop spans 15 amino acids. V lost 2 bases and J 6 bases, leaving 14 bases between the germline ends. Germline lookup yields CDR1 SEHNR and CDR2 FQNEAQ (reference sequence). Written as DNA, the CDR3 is TGTGCCAGCAGCTTACTCAAGATCCAGCCCAATGAGCAGTTCTTC. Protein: CASSLLKIQPNEQFF.

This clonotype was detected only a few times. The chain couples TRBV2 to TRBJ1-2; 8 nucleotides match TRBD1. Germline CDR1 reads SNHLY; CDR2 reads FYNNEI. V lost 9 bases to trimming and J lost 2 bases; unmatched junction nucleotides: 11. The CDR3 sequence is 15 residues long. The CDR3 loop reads CARGSGGAQNYGYTF. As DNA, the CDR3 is TGTGCCAGGGGGTCAGGGGGCGCGCAAAACTATGGCTACACCTTC.

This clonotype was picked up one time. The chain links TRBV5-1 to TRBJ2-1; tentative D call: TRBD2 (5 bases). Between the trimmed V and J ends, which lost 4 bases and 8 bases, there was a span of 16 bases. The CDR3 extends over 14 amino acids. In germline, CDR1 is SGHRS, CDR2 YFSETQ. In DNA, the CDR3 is TGCGCCAGCAGCCTGGACGGACTGGAGTATGAGCAGTTCTTC. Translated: CASSLDGLEYEQFF.

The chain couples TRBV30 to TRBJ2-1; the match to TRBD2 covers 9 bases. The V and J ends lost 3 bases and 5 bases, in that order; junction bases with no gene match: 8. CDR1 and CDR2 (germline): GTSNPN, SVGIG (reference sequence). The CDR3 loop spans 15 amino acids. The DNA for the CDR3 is TGTGCCTGGAGCCCTAGACTAGCGGCGGACAATGAGCAGTTCTTC. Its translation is CAWSPRLAADNEQFF.

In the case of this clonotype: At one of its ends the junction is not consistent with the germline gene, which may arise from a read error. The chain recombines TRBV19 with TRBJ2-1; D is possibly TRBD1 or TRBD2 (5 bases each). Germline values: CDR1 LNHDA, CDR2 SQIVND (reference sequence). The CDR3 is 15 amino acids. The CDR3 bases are TGTGCCAGTAGTACATGGGGGTCGGCTTACAATGAGCATTTCTTC. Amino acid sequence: CASSTWGSAYNEHFF. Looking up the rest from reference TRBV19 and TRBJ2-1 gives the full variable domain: DGGITQSPKYLFRKEGQNVTLSCEQNLNHDAMYWYRQDPGQGLRLIYYSQIVNDFQKGDIAEGYSVSREKKESFPLTVTSAQKNPTAFYLCASSTWGSAYNEHFFGPGTRLTVL.

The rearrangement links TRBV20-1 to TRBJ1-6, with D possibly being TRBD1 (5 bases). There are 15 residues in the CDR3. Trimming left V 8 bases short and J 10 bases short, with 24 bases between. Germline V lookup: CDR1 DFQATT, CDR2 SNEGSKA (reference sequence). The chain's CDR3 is CSPLGTGSSISPLHF. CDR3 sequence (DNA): TGCAGTCCCCTAGGTACAGGCTCTTCGATCTCACCCCTCCACTTT.

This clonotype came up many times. The CDR3 reads CSAKTAKADGYTF. As DNA, the CDR3 is TGCAGTGCTAAGACAGCGAAGGCTGATGGCTACACCTTC. J is TRBJ1-2 and V is TRBV20-1; a weak D match, TRBD1 (5 bases). The CDR3 is made up of 13 amino acids. Trimming shortened V by 4 bases and J by 6 bases, and 15 bases separated the two germline ends. In germline, CDR1 is DFQATT, CDR2 SNEGSKA (reference sequence).